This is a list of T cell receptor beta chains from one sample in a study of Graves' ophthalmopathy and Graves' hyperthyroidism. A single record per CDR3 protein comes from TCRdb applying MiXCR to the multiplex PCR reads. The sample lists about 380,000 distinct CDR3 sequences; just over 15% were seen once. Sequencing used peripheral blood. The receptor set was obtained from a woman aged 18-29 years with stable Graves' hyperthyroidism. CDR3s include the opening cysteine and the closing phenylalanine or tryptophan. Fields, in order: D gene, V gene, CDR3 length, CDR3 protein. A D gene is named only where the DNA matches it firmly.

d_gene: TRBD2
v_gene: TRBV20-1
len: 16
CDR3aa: CSAPRVIAGQLGAQYF

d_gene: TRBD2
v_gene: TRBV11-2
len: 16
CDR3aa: CASSLWAGGNTGELFF

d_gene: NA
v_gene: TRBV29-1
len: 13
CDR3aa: CSVEGQGNQPQHF

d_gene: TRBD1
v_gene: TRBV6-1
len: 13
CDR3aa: CASRPGQYTEAFF

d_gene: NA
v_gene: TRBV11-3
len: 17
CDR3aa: CASSLGGSAAPSGTQYF

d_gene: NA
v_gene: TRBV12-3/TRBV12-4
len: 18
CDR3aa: CASTLGQDIRSYNSPLHF

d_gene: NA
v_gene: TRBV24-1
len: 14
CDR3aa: CATSLGGVNQPQHF

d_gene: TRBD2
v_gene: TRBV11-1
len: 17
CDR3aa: CASTEGGTAENTGELFF

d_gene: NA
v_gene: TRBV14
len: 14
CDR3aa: CASSRPGFNTEAFF

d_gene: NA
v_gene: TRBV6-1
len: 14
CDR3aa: CASSSRLFPRGAFF

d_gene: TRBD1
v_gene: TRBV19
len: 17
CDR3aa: CASSIGLVGQGAPGYTF

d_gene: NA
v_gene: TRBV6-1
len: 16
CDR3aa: CASSEASGSGANVLTF

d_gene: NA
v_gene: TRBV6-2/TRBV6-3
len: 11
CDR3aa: CASTQGGTQYF

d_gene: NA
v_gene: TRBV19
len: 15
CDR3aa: CASSTPGNSNQPQHF

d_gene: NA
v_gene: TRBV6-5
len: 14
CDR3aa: CASQVGQYQETQYF

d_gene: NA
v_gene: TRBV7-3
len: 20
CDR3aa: CASSSSVWMDSPSSGNTIYF

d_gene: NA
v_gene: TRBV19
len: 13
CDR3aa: CASSIRGPAEAFF

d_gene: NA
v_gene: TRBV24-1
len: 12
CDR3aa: CATSDRLGEAFF

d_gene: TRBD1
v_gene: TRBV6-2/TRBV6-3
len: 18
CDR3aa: CASSYSGQGAGSNQPQHF

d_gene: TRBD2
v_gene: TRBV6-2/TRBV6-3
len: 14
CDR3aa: CASTTRLAGDTQYF

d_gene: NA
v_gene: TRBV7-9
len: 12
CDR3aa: CASKWGDYGYTF

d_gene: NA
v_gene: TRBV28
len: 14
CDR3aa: CASSPVIPATEAFF

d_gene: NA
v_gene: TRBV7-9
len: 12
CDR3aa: CASSLSAYGFTF

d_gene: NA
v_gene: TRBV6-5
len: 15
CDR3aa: CASSLGTLSSYEQYF

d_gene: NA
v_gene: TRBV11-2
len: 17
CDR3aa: CASSLDGRSQANYGYTF

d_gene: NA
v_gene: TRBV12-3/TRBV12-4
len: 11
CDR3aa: CLARGVGEQYF

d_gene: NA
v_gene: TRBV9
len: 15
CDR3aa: CASSPPPAGQAEAFF

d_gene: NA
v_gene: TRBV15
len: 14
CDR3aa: CATSERVKVNEQYF

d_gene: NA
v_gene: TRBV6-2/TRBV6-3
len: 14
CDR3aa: CASSYGGPRTEAFF

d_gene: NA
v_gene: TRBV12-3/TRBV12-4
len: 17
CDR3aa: CASSLEVTGGANYGYTF

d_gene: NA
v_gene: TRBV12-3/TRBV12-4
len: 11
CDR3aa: CASSFNKVAFF

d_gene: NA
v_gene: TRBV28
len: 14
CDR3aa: CASSSGSLNTEAFF

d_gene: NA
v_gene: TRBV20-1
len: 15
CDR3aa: CSATRDSHTQETQYF

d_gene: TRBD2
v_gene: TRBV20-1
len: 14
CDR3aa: CSASSAGAHREQYF

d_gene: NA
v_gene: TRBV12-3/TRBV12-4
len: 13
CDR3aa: CASSLEGRDGYTF

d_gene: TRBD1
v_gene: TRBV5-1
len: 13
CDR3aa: CASSADRAYEQYF

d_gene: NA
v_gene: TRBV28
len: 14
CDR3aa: CASSPGGSSYGYTF

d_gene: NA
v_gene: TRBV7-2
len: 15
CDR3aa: CASSLQGLRNTEAFF

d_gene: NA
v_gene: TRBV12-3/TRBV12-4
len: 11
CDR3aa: CASSLALRQLF

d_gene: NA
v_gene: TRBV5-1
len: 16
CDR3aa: CASSLYSGVAKNIQYF

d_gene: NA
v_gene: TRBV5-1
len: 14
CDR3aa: CASSVSGSVGEQYF

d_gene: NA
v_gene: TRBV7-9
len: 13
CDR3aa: CASSLANRDGYTF

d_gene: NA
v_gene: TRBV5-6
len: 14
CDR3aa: CASSLDRTPGGYTF

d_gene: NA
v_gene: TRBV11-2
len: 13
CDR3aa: CASSGTVNSPLHF

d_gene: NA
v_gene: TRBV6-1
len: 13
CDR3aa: CASKGRTATEAFF

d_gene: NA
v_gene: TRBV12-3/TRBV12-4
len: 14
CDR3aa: CASSLLPGFDEQYF

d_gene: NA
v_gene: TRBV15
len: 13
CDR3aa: CATSSSSGNTIYF

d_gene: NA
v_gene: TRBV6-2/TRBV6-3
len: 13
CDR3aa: CASRRPGNQPQHF

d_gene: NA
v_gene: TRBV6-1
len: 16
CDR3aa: CASSAGALSGANVLTF

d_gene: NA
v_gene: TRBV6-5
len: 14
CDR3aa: CASSQGRGVSEQYF

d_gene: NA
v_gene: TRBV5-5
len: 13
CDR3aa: CASSLAMGSEQYF

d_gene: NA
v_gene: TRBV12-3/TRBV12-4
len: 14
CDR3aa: CASSLKQANTEAFF

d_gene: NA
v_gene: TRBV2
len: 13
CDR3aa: CASSRQVNPEAFF

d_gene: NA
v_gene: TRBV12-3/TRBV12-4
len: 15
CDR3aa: CASRQRGATGREQYF

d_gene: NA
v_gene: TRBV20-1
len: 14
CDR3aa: CSAREGRSGQPQHF